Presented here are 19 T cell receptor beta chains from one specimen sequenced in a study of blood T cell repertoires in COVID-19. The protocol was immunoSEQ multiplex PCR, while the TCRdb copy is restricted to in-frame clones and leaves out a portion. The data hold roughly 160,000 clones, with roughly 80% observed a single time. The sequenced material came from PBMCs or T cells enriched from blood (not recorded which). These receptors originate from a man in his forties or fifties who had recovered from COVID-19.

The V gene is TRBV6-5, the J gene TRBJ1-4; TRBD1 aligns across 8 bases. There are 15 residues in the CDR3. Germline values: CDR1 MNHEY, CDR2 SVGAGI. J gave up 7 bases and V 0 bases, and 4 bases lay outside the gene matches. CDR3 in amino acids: CASSYSQGASEKLFF. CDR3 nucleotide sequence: TGTGCCAGCAGTTACTCGCAGGGGGCAAGTGAAAAACTGTTTTTT.

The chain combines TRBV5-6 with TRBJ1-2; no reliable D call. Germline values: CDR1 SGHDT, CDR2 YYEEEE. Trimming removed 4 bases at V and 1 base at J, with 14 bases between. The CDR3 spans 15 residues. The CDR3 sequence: CASSPRRVVNYGYTF. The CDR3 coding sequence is TGTGCCAGCAGCCCCCGGAGGGTGGTTAACTATGGCTACACCTTC.

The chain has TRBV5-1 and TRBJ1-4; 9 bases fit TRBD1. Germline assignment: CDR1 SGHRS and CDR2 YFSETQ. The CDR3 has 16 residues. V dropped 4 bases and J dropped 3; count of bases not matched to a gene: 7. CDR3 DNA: TGCGCCAGCAGCCCGATAACAGGGGGCCCTAATGAAAAACTGTTTTTT. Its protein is CASSPITGGPNEKLFF.

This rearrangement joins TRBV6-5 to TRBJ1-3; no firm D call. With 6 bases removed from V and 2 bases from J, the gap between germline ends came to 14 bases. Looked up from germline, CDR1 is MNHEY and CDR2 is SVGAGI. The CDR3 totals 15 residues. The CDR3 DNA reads TGTGCCAGCAGCCGCGGGGAGAAAGCTGGAAACACCATATATTTT. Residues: CASSRGEKAGNTIYF.

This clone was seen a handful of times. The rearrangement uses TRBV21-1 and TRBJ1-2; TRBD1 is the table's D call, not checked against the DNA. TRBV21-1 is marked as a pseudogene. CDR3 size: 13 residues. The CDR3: CASTRTDNYGYTF. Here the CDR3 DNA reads TGTGCCAGCACCCGGACAGACAACTATGGCTACACCTTC.

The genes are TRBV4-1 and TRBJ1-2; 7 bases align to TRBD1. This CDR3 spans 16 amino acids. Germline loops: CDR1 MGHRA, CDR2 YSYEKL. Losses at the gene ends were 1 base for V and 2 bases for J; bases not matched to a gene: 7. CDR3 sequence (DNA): TGCGCCAGCAGCCAAGGGAGGCAGGGGGGAAACTATGGCTACACCTTC. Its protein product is CASSQGRQGGNYGYTF.

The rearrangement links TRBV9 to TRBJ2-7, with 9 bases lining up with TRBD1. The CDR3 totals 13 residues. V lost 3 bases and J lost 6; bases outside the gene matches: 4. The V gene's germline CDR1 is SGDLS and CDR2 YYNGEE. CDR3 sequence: CASSDGDRVEQYF. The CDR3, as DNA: TGTGCCAGCAGCGATGGGGACAGGGTCGAGCAGTACTTC.

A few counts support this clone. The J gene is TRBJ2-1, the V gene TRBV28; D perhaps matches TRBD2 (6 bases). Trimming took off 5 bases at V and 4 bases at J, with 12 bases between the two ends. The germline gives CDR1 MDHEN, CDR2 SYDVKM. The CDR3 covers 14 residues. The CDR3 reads CASSVRGIYNEQFF. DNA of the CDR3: TGTGCCAGCAGTGTACGGGGGATATACAATGAGCAGTTCTTC.

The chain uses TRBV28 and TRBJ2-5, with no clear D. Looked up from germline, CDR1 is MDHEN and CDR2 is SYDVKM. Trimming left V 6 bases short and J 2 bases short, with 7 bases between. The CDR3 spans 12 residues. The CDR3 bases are TGTGCCAGCAGCCCTAGACAAGAGACCCAGTACTTC. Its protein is CASSPRQETQYF.

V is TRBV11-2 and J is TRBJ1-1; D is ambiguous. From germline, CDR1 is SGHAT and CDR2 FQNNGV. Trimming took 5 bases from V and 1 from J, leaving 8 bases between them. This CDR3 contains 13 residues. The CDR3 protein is CASSPYTNTEAFF. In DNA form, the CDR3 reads TGTGCCAGCAGCCCATACACGAACACTGAAGCTTTCTTT.

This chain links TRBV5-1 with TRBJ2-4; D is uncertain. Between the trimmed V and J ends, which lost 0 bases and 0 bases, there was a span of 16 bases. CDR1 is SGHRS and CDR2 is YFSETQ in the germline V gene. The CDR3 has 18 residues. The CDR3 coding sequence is TGCGCCAGCAGCTTGGCCGAAGACACAACTTTAGCCAAAAACATTCAGTACTTC. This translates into CASSLAEDTTLAKNIQYF.

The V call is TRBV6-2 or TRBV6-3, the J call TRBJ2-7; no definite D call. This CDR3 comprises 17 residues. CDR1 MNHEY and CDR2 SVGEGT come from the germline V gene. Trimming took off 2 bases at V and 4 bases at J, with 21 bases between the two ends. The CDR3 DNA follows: TGTGCCAGCAGTTACGCGGTGAGGAGCCGAAGGTATTACGAGCAGTACTTC. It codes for CASSYAVRSRRYYEQYF.

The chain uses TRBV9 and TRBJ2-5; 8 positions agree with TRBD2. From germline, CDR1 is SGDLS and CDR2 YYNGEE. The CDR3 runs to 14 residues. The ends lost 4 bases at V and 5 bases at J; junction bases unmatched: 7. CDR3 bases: TGTGCCAGCAGCTCCTCGGGGGGGAGCGAGACCCAGTACTTC. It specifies CASSSSGGSETQYF.

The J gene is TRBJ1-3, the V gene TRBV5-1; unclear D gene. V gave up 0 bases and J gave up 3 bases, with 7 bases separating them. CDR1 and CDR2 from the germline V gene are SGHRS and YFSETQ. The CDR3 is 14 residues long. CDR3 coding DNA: TGCGCCAGCAGCTTGGGTTCCGTTGGAAACACCATATATTTT. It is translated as CASSLGSVGNTIYF.

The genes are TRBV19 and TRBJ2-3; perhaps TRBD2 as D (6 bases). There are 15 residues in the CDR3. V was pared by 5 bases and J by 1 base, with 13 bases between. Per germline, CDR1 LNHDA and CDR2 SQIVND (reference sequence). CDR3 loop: CASSPGREGTDTQYF. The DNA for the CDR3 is TGTGCCAGTAGTCCCGGGCGGGAAGGCACAGATACGCAGTATTTT.

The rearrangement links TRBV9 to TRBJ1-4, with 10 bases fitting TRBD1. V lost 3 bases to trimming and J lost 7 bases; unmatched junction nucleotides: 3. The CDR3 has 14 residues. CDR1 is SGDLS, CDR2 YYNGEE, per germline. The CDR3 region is CASSADRGSEKLFF. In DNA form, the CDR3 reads TGTGCCAGCAGCGCGGACAGGGGGAGTGAAAAACTGTTTTTT.

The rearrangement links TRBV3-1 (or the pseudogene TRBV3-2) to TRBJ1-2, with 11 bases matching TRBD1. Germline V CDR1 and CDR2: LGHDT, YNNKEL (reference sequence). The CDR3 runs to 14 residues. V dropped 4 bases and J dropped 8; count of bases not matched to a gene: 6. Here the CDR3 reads CASSLGQGDRGYTF. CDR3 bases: TGTGCCAGCAGCCTGGGACAGGGGGATCGGGGCTACACCTTC.

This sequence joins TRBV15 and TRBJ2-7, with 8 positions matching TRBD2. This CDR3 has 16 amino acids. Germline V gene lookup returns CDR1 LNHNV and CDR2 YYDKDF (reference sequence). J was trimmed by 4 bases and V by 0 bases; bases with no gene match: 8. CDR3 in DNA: TGTGCCACCAGCAGAGATCCGGGACTAGGGTTGTACGAGCAGTACTTC. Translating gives CATSRDPGLGLYEQYF. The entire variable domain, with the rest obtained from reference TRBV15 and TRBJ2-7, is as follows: DAMVIQNPRYQVTQFGKPVTLSCSQTLNHNVMYWYQQKSSQAPKLLFHYYDKDFNNEADTPDNFQSRRPNTSFCFLDIRSPGLGDTAMYLCATSRDPGLGLYEQYFGPGTRLTVT.

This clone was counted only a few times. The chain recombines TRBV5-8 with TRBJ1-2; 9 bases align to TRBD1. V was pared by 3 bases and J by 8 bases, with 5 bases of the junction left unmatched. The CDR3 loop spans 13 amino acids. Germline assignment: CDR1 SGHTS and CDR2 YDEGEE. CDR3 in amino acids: CASSWTGAGGYTF. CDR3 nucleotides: TGTGCCAGCAGCTGGACAGGGGCTGGGGGCTACACCTTC.